A single sample gave rise to the 21 T cell receptor beta chains below, sequenced in a study of blood T cell repertoires in COVID-19. Some clones are missing from TCRdb's copy, which holds only in-frame ones; the method was immunoSEQ multiplex PCR. Of around 450,000 clones listed, more than 85% are singletons. Sequencing was carried out using peripheral blood. The source of these receptors is a woman aged 25 to 39 with acute or convalescent COVID-19.

There are a few counts of this clone. The chain recombines TRBV6-5 with TRBJ2-7, with D possibly TRBD2 on 5 matching bases. Germline lookup yields CDR1 MNHEY and CDR2 SVGAGI. Trimming took off 6 bases at V and 11 bases at J, with 14 bases between the two ends. The CDR3 sequence is 11 residues long. CDR3 sequence (DNA): TGTGCCAGCAGCGTCGGGGTTAACAAGTACTTC. It translates to CASSVGVNKYF.

The V and J genes are TRBV5-4 and TRBJ2-5; 11 bases align to TRBD2. Germline V gives CDR1 SGHNT, CDR2 YYREEE (reference sequence). The CDR3 totals 15 residues. J gave up 2 bases and V 2 bases, and 2 bases lay outside the gene matches. CDR3 in amino acids: CASSLGTSGQETQYF. CDR3 sequence (DNA): TGTGCCAGCAGCTTAGGGACTAGCGGTCAAGAGACCCAGTACTTC. The complete variable domain, with remaining parts taken from reference TRBV5-4 and TRBJ2-5, reads ETGVTQSPTHLIKTRGQQVTLRCSSQSGHNTVSWYQQALGQGPQFIFQYYREEENGRGNFPPRFSGLQFPNYSSELNVNALELDDSALYLCASSLGTSGQETQYFGPGTRLLVL.

V usage is TRBV5-6 and J usage is TRBJ1-4; weak D call: TRBD1 (5 bases). The V end lost 0 bases, the J end lost 0 bases, and 9 bases lay between the germline ends. Per germline, CDR1 SGHDT and CDR2 YYEEEE. The CDR3 is 16 residues long. CDR3 residues: CASSLVGTATNEKLFF. In DNA, the CDR3 is TGTGCCAGCAGCTTGGTTGGGACTGCAACTAATGAAAAACTGTTTTTT.

The CDR3 here is CASSSTGLGYTF. The CDR3 DNA reads as TGTGCCAGCAGTTCTACAGGGCTCGGCTACACCTTC. V and J are TRBV12-3 or TRBV12-4 and TRBJ1-2; maybe TRBD1 (6 bases). V lost 4 bases, J lost 8 bases, and 11 bases lay in between. The CDR3 is 12 residues long.

The rearrangement links TRBV28 to TRBJ1-2, with D tentatively TRBD1 (5 bases). The length of the CDR3 is 12 residues. V lost 4 bases and J lost 5, with 8 bases in between. CDR1 is MDHEN and CDR2 is SYDVKM in the germline V gene. The CDR3 is CASSWGGYGYTF. The CDR3, as DNA: TGTGCCAGCAGTTGGGGGGGGTATGGCTACACCTTC.

V is TRBV2 and J is TRBJ1-2; 7 nucleotides agree with TRBD1. J gave up 7 bases and V 1 base, and 9 bases lay outside the gene matches. This CDR3 has 15 amino acids. Germline V gene sequence: CDR1 SNHLY, CDR2 FYNNEI. DNA of the CDR3: TGTGCCAGCAGTGAAGAAAACAGGGGTGTGGGTGGCTACACCTTC. Its protein product is CASSEENRGVGGYTF.

V and J are TRBV11-2 and TRBJ1-2; 7 bases align to TRBD1. This CDR3 has 13 amino acids. Trimming at V came to 2 bases and at J to 6 bases, leaving 3 bases not matched to a gene. Germline CDR1 and CDR2: SGHAT and FQNNGV. The CDR3 DNA reads as TGTGCCAGCAGCTTAATCCAGGGGGATGGCTACACCTTC. This encodes CASSLIQGDGYTF.

The chain has TRBV20-1 and TRBJ2-1, with a weak D call TRBD1 (6 bases). CDR1 and CDR2 from the germline V gene are DFQATT and SNEGSKA (reference sequence). The CDR3 loop spans 10 amino acids. Trimming left V 7 bases short and J 8 bases short, with 9 bases between. CDR3 nucleotide sequence: TGCAGTGGAGGGGGAGATGAGCAGTTCTTC. As protein: CSGGGDEQFF.

This clone showed up many times. The chain uses TRBV5-1 and TRBJ1-2; 8 bases agree with TRBD1. The CDR3 length is 14 residues. Per germline, CDR1 SGHRS and CDR2 YFSETQ. The V segment lost 7 bases and the J segment 2 bases; nucleotides outside the gene matches: 7. The CDR3 DNA reads as TGCGCCAGCGGGGAGCAGGGGGCGAACTATGGCTACACCTTC. It yields the protein CASGEQGANYGYTF. Complete variable domain (other parts from reference TRBV5-1 and TRBJ1-2): KAGVTQTPRYLIKTRGQQVTLSCSPISGHRSVSWYQQTPGQGLQFLFEYFSETQRNKGNFPGRFSGRQFSNSRSEMNVSTLELGDSALYLCASGEQGANYGYTFGSGTRLTVV.

The chain combines TRBV10-1 with TRBJ1-5, with 8 nucleotides matching TRBD1. V was pared by 4 bases and J by 6 bases, with 5 bases of the junction left unmatched. The CDR3 has 14 residues. Germline-derived CDR1 and CDR2 are WNHNN and SYGVQD (reference sequence). The chain's CDR3 is CASSAGGFGQPQHF. The DNA for the CDR3 is TGCGCCAGCAGTGCAGGGGGCTTCGGTCAGCCCCAGCATTTT.

The V and J genes are TRBV24-1 and TRBJ2-5; possibly TRBD1 for D (6 bases). The CDR3 spans 13 residues. Trimming left V 5 bases short and J 5 bases short, with 11 bases between. The germline gives CDR1 KGHDR, CDR2 SFDVKD. CDR3 amino acids: CATSGGGGETQYF. CDR3 DNA: TGTGCCACCAGTGGAGGGGGTGGGGAGACCCAGTACTTC.

The chain combines TRBV19 with TRBJ2-2; 7 nucleotides align to TRBD1. V dropped 5 bases and J dropped 6; count of bases not matched to a gene: 9. The V gene's germline CDR1 is LNHDA and CDR2 SQIVND (reference sequence). This CDR3 comprises 15 residues. The CDR3 here is CASSDRDILAGELFF. CDR3 in DNA: TGTGCCAGTAGTGACAGGGACATCCTTGCCGGGGAGCTGTTTTTT.

This clone was found once. The V and J genes are TRBV7-2 and TRBJ2-3; no reliable D call. The V end lost 5 bases, the J end lost 3 bases, and 18 bases lay between the germline ends. Germline CDR1 is SGHTA and CDR2 is FQGNSA. This CDR3 has 16 amino acids. CDR3 sequence (DNA): TGTGCCAGCAGCAGTAGGTCCTCGAGGCCTACAGATACGCAGTATTTT. Its translation: CASSSRSSRPTDTQYF.

The chain recombines TRBV6-5 with TRBJ1-6, with no clear D. Trimming stripped 7 bases from V and 9 bases from J, with 10 bases between. Germline-derived CDR1 and CDR2 are MNHEY and SVGAGI. The CDR3 runs to 12 residues. The CDR3 here is CASTKLGSPLHF. The CDR3 coding sequence is TGTGCCAGCACCAAACTAGGTTCACCCCTCCACTTT.

The J gene is TRBJ2-2, the V gene TRBV30; no firm D call. Germline CDR1 and CDR2: GTSNPN and SVGIG (reference sequence). V was clipped by 1 base and J by 5 bases, with 17 bases between them. The CDR3 contains 16 residues. CDR3 sequence reads: CAWSARSSFGTGELFF. Written as DNA, the CDR3 is TGTGCCTGGAGTGCACGAAGTAGCTTTGGGACCGGGGAGCTGTTTTTT.

This clone is a singleton in its sample. The chain employs TRBV5-1 and TRBJ2-5; maybe TRBD2 (5 bases). Germline V gene lookup returns CDR1 SGHRS and CDR2 YFSETQ. CDR3 length: 13 residues. The V gene lost 6 bases and the J gene lost 0 bases, with 9 bases spanning the gap. The CDR3, as DNA: TGCGCCAGCAACCGAGGGTACCAAGAGACCCAGTACTTC. It encodes CASNRGYQETQYF.

Turning to this clone: Other DNA sequences in this sample translate to the same CDR3. This chain connects TRBV9 to TRBJ2-1; 7 nucleotides line up with TRBD1. There are 13 residues in the CDR3. Germline values: CDR1 SGDLS, CDR2 YYNGEE. The V gene end was trimmed by 0 bases and the J gene end by 8 bases; junction bases not matched to a gene: 2. As DNA, the CDR3 is TGTGCCAGCAGCGTAGGAGGGGGCGATGAGCAGTTCTTC. Its translation: CASSVGGGDEQFF.

The chain has TRBV4-2 and TRBJ2-7, with a tentative D call TRBD1 (6 bases). Germline V gene lookup returns CDR1 LGHNA and CDR2 YNFKEQ. The CDR3 contains 16 residues. Deletions cut 5 bases from V and 2 bases from J, with 19 bases between. CDR3 in DNA: TGTGCCAGCAGCTCCCAGGGGTCCAGGGGACCCTACGAGCAGTACTTC. Its translation: CASSSQGSRGPYEQYF.

The genes are TRBV6-5 and TRBJ2-7; D possibly corresponds to TRBD2 (6 bases). Germline CDR1 MNHEY, CDR2 SVGAGI. Trimming pared 0 bases from V and 13 bases from J, leaving 16 bases between. This CDR3 is built from 13 residues. The CDR3 DNA follows: TGTGCCAGCAGTTACTCGAGAGGTGGGGGGAACTACTTC. Translation gives CASSYSRGGGNYF.

The chain couples TRBV7-9 to TRBJ1-2, with D perhaps TRBD1 (6 bases). The CDR3 has 16 residues. The ends were cut back, 5 bases at V and 0 bases at J, with 16 bases in the middle. CDR1 is SEHNR and CDR2 is FQNEAQ in the germline V gene (reference sequence). CDR3 nucleotide sequence: TGTGCCAGCAGCCCTGACCTGGACAGACCTAACTATGGCTACACCTTC. It codes for CASSPDLDRPNYGYTF.

The chain has TRBV7-8 and TRBJ1-5; 7 bases are a match to TRBD1. V was pared by 1 base and J by 5 bases, with 5 bases of the junction left unmatched. The CDR3 contains 15 residues. The germline V gene has CDR1 SGHVS and CDR2 FQNEAQ. The CDR3 here is CASSLGWDSYQPQHF. DNA for the CDR3: TGTGCCAGCAGCTTAGGTTGGGACAGTTATCAGCCCCAGCATTTT.